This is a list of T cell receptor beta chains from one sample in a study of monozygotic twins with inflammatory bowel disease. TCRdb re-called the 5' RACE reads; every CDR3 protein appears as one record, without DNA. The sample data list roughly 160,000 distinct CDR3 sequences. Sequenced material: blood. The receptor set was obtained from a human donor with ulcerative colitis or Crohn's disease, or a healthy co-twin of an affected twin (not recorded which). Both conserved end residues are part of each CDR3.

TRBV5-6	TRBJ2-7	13	CASSSSVDYEQYF
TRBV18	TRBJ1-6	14	CASSPAGDNSPLHF
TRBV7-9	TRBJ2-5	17	CASSYRTSGVRAETQYF
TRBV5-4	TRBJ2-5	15	CASTLNRVGGETQYF
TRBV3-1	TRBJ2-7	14	CASSHDHRGYEQYF
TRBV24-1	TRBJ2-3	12	CATSAQTDTQYF
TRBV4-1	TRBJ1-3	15	CASSQLNLMLDTIYF
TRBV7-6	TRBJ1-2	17	CASSLGAGPVSADGYTF
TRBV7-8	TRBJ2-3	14	CASSYSGFTDTQYF
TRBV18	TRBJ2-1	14	CASSPGQVNNEQFF
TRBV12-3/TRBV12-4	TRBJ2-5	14	CASSLLAGGGAQYF
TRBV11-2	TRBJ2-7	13	CASSRGPIYEQYF
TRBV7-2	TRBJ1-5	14	CASSLIGRNQPQHF
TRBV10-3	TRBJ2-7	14	CAISRLAGDGEQYF
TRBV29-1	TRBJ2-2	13	CSVDLAGTGELFF
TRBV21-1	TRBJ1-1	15	CASRKTTGENTEAFF
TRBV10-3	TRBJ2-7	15	CAISPDRRLSYEQYF
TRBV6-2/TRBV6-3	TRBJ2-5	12	CASSYSIKTQYF
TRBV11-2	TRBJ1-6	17	CASSLGLLRTYNSPLHF
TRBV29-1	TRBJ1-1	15	CSVGRDRGVSTEAFF
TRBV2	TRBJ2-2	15	CASNPTTKPTGELFF
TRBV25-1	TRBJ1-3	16	CASSEYSRYSGNTIYF
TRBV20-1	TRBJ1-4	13	CSARRDRNEKLFF
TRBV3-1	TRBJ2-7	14	CASSPFKTVEKQYF
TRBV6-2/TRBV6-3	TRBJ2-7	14	CASSPSRAPYEQYF
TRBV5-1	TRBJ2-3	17	CASSPRTSGASTDTQYF
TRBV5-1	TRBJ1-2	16	CASRYGQRWDNYGYTF
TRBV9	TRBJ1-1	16	CASSGPMGRGGTEAFF
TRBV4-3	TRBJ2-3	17	CASSQDPRGQVADTQYF
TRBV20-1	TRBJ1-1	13	CSARVTVGPEAFF
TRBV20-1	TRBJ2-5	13	CSANRLGQETQYF
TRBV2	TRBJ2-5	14	CASGSGGRLGAQYF
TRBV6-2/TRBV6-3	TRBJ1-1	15	CASSYSTPTRAEAFF
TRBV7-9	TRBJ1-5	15	CASSSQEVGGQPQHF
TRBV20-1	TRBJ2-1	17	CSARDRIVLAGVAYEFF
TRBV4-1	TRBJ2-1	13	CASSQQGYNEQFF
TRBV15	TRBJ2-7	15	CATSAWWGEVYEQYF
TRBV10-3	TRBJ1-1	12	CAIQGQNTEAFF
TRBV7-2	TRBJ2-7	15	CASSWGLAGAYEQYF
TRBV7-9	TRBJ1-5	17	CASSLGGYRGGNQPQHF
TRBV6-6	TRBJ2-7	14	CASRRAQEGHEQYF